These 28 T cell receptor beta chains were sequenced from one sample in a study of shared clonotypes between healthy human individuals. The assay was immunoSEQ multiplex PCR, and TCRdb's table has in-frame clones only and misses some. The sample lists 2 million to 2.5 million clones, around 92% occurring once. Sample: naive CD4+ T cells from PBMCs. Subset reported: CD45RA+ positively selected. Receptor source: a young man in good health. Some clones in this sample may be carry-over from other donors' samples.

A note on this clone: Other DNA sequences in this sample translate to the same CDR3. V gene TRBV29-1 combines with J gene TRBJ1-1; D is possibly TRBD1 (6 bases). Trimming shortened V by 4 bases and J by 8 bases, and 8 bases separated the two germline ends. This CDR3 spans 10 amino acids. Germline CDR1 SQVTM, CDR2 ANQGSEA. This CDR3 reads CSVAGTEAFF. Here the CDR3 DNA reads TGCAGCGTTGCCGGGACAGAAGCTTTCTTT.

The chain uses TRBV18 and TRBJ1-4, with 8 bases identical to TRBD1. The CDR3 is made up of 15 amino acids. CDR1 and CDR2 (germline): KGHSH, LQKENI. V was clipped by 4 bases and J by 5 bases; unmatched bases: 6. The CDR3 DNA reads TGTGCCAGCTCACTTCGGACAGGGAGAAATGAAAAACTGTTTTTT. Translated: CASSLRTGRNEKLFF.

The V call is TRBV6-1, the J call TRBJ2-5, with no clear D. The ends were cut back, 2 bases at V and 2 bases at J, with 6 bases in the middle. The germline gives CDR1 MNHNS, CDR2 SASEGT. The CDR3 totals 13 residues. The CDR3 protein is CASSERSQETQYF. The CDR3 DNA sequence: TGTGCCAGCAGTGAAAGGTCACAAGAGACCCAGTACTTC.

This CDR3 reads CAGRTGDQGYTF. The DNA for the CDR3 is TGTGCCGGACGGACAGGGGATCAGGGCTACACCTTC. The chain joins TRBV19 to TRBJ1-2; TRBD1 matches 9 bases. The germline V gene has CDR1 LNHDA and CDR2 SQIVND (reference sequence). CDR3 length: 12 amino acids. Unmatched junction bases numbered 9, after V lost 11 bases and J lost 8 bases.

Here the CDR3 reads CASSLISRDNTEAFF. DNA for the CDR3: TGCGCCAGCAGCTTGATTAGCCGGGACAACACTGAAGCTTTCTTT. The chain combines TRBV5-1 with TRBJ1-1, with a possible D match to TRBD1 (5 bases). Trimming removed 1 base from V and 2 bases from J, with 12 bases in between. The CDR3 has 15 amino acids. The germline V gene encodes CDR1 SGHRS and CDR2 YFSETQ.

The chain links TRBV11-2 to TRBJ1-4; D not certain. The V end was cut by 3 bases, the J end by 7 bases, with 21 bases between. The CDR3 runs to 17 residues. The V gene's germline CDR1 is SGHAT and CDR2 FQNNGV. DNA of the CDR3: TGTGCCAGCAGCTTTTTCGATTTGGGTTCGGGAATTGAAAAACTGTTTTTT. Protein product: CASSFFDLGSGIEKLFF.

This chain links TRBV28 with TRBJ1-2, with D uncertain. Germline V gives CDR1 MDHEN, CDR2 SYDVKM. The CDR3 is 15 amino acids. The ends were cut back, 3 bases at V and 0 bases at J, with 11 bases in the middle. CDR3 DNA sequence: TGTGCCAGCAGTTTGGTAGCCATAGCTAACTATGGCTACACCTTC. Translated: CASSLVAIANYGYTF.

The chain has TRBV5-1 and TRBJ2-3; D uncertain. Germline CDR1 is SGHRS and CDR2 is YFSETQ. The CDR3 runs 16 residues. Trimming pared 6 bases from V and 2 bases from J, leaving 19 bases between. The CDR3 DNA reads as TGCGCCAGCACCCCCTCGTGGCAGAGCTCCACAGATACGCAGTATTTT. Translated, it gives CASTPSWQSSTDTQYF.

As regards this clone: The same CDR3 can be traced to other DNA sequences in this sample. The rearrangement links TRBV6-5 to TRBJ1-3; tentatively, D is TRBD1 (5 bases). The germline gives CDR1 MNHEY, CDR2 SVGAGI. The CDR3 spans 13 residues. Trimming pared 2 bases from V and 4 bases from J, leaving 6 bases between. In DNA, the CDR3 is TGTGCCAGCAGTTACAGGGGCGGAAACACCATATATTTT. Translated: CASSYRGGNTIYF.

As for this clone: Other DNA sequences of this sample code for an identical CDR3. The CDR3 is CSARGGNIQYF. In nucleotides, the CDR3 is TGCAGTGCCCGAGGGGGTAACATTCAGTACTTC. The chain uses TRBV20-1 and TRBJ2-4; TRBD1 is a possible D gene (6 bases). The CDR3 is 11 amino acids. With 6 bases removed from V and 7 bases from J, the gap between germline ends came to 10 bases. The germline CDR1 and CDR2 sequences are DFQATT and SNEGSKA (reference sequence).

J is TRBJ2-7 and V is TRBV4-2; TRBD1 aligns across 8 bases. Germline CDR1 reads LGHNA; CDR2 reads YNFKEQ. Trimming took 1 base from V and 2 from J; bases not matched to a gene: 4. The CDR3 extends over 15 amino acids. Here the CDR3 reads CASSQAQQGAYEQYF. CDR3 nucleotides: TGTGCCAGCAGCCAAGCCCAACAGGGGGCCTACGAGCAGTACTTC.

The J gene is TRBJ2-1, the V gene TRBV4-2, with a weak D call TRBD2 (7 bases). This CDR3 is built from 17 residues. V was clipped by 4 bases and J by 7 bases, with 23 bases between them. Germline V gene data show CDR1 as LGHNA and CDR2 as YNFKEQ. The CDR3 region is CASSPRGETSSKNEQFF. The DNA of the CDR3 is TGTGCCAGCAGCCCTAGGGGGGAGACTAGCAGTAAAAATGAGCAGTTCTTC.

Concerning this clone: This specimen includes other DNA sequences encoding the same CDR3. V gene TRBV7-9 combines with J gene TRBJ2-1; 9 bases line up with TRBD2. With 5 bases clipped from V and 1 base from J, the junction kept 6 bases outside the gene matches. The CDR3 contains 16 residues. CDR1 and CDR2 from the germline V gene are SEHNR and FQNEAQ (reference sequence). CDR3 coding DNA: TGTGCCAGCAGCCTCGCGGGGGGGAGATCCTACAATGAGCAGTTCTTC. This gives the protein CASSLAGGRSYNEQFF.

The chain has TRBV5-1 and TRBJ2-7; tentative D call: TRBD1 (6 bases). CDR3 length equals 13 residues. Germline CDR1 is SGHRS and CDR2 is YFSETQ. Trimming took 6 bases from V and 2 from J, leaving 12 bases between them. The CDR3 DNA sequence: TGCGCCAGCACCCGGGACACCCCCTACGAGCAGTACTTC. Translation: CASTRDTPYEQYF.

The CDR3 DNA sequence: TGTGCCAGCAGCGTAGCTGGTGGCCGCCTCACAGATACGCAGTATTTT. Its translation is CASSVAGGRLTDTQYF. The rearrangement links TRBV9 to TRBJ2-3; D gene unclear. Germline V gene sequence: CDR1 SGDLS, CDR2 YYNGEE. This CDR3 region has 16 residues. Trimming took off 0 bases at V and 2 bases at J, with 13 bases between the two ends. Full variable domain (rest looked up from reference TRBV9 and TRBJ2-3): DSGVTQTPKHLITATGQRVTLRCSPRSGDLSVYWYQQSLDQGLQFLIQYYNGEERAKGNILERFSAQQFPDLHSELNLSSLELGDSALYFCASSVAGGRLTDTQYFGPGTRLTVL.

The V gene is TRBV11-2, the J gene TRBJ1-2; D gene ambiguous. V was shortened by 5 bases and J by 4 bases, with 11 bases between the two germline ends. CDR3 size: 13 residues. Germline assignment: CDR1 SGHAT and CDR2 FQNNGV. The CDR3 DNA is TGTGCCAGCAGCCCCGGACCGGCCTATGGCTACACCTTC. Translation: CASSPGPAYGYTF.

Turning to this clone: This CDR3 is also generated by other DNA sequences in the sample. In nucleotides, the CDR3 is TGCGCCAGCAGCGGGACATCTGGGGCCAACGTCCTGACTTTC. Residues: CASSGTSGANVLTF. The chain couples TRBV5-1 to TRBJ2-6, with a weak D call TRBD1 (6 bases). The CDR3 is made up of 14 amino acids. Germline assignment: CDR1 SGHRS and CDR2 YFSETQ. V was shortened by 4 bases and J by 1 base, with 6 bases between the two germline ends.

The V call is TRBV6-5, the J call TRBJ1-2; no definite D call. This CDR3 has 15 amino acids. Germline loops: CDR1 MNHEY, CDR2 SVGAGI. V lost 0 bases and J lost 3, with 11 bases in between. CDR3 in DNA: TGTGCCAGCAGTTACTCCGTGGGCCGATACTATGGCTACACCTTC. This translates into CASSYSVGRYYGYTF.

CDR3 residues: CASSRVAGTDTQYF. DNA of the CDR3: TGCGCCAGCAGCCGGGTAGCGGGCACAGATACGCAGTATTTT. The chain links TRBV5-1 to TRBJ2-3; a possible D gene is TRBD2 (6 bases). CDR3 length equals 14 residues. V lost 4 bases and J 1 base, leaving 10 bases between the germline ends. Germline CDR1 and CDR2: SGHRS and YFSETQ.

The V and J genes are TRBV5-6 and TRBJ2-5; D remains unclear. V lost 4 bases, J lost 4 bases, and 14 bases lay in between. The CDR3 sequence is 14 residues long. The germline V gene encodes CDR1 SGHDT and CDR2 YYEEEE. The CDR3 bases are TGTGCCAGCAGCCGTACCCGGAATGGAGAGACCCAGTACTTC. Its translation is CASSRTRNGETQYF.

The gene calls are TRBV7-9 and TRBJ2-7; D is possibly TRBD1 (5 bases). Germline CDR1 SEHNR, CDR2 FQNEAQ (reference sequence). V was clipped by 1 base and J by 3 bases, with 13 bases between them. This CDR3 contains 15 residues. The CDR3 nucleotides are TGTGCCAGCAGCTTAGAGGCAGGGAAAATCTACGAGCAGTACTTC. It encodes CASSLEAGKIYEQYF.

V and J are TRBV2 and TRBJ2-5; D unresolved. The CDR3 has 11 residues. Germline-derived CDR1 and CDR2 are SNHLY and FYNNEI. The germline V and J ends were trimmed by 7 bases and 4 bases, with 7 bases remaining between them. CDR3 residues: CASNWLETQYF. In nucleotides, the CDR3 is TGTGCCAGCAACTGGCTAGAGACCCAGTACTTC.

The V and J genes are TRBV27 and TRBJ2-3, with D possibly TRBD2 on 5 matching bases. Deletions cut 7 bases from V and 2 bases from J, with 13 bases between. The CDR3 contains 14 residues. Germline V CDR1 and CDR2: MNHEY, SMNVEV (reference sequence). In nucleotides, the CDR3 is TGTGCCAGCATGTGGAGGCCATTCACAGATACGCAGTATTTT. Its translation is CASMWRPFTDTQYF.

The rearrangement uses TRBV28 and TRBJ2-5; perhaps TRBD1 as D (8 bases). The germline V gene encodes CDR1 MDHEN and CDR2 SYDVKM. The CDR3 is 15 residues long. V lost 6 bases to trimming and J lost 7 bases, with 21 bases between them. Written as DNA, the CDR3 is TGTGCCAGCAGCTTACAGGGGGAGGGGAGTCGGACCCAGTACTTC. Its protein product is CASSLQGEGSRTQYF.

V and J are TRBV28 and TRBJ2-1; 16 bases are a match to TRBD2. The CDR3 is made up of 17 amino acids. CDR1 is MDHEN and CDR2 is SYDVKM in the germline V gene. V shed 4 bases and J 8 bases; nucleotides not matched to a gene: 8. CDR3 in amino acids: CASSSGLAGGALDEQFF. CDR3 sequence (DNA): TGTGCCAGCAGTTCGGGACTAGCGGGAGGGGCTCTCGATGAGCAGTTCTTC.

This clone has only one observation. The chain carries TRBV10-2 and TRBJ2-5, with 13 bases that match TRBD2. CDR1 and CDR2 (germline): WSHSY, SAAADI. Trimming took 4 bases from V and 3 from J; bases not matched to a gene: 5. The CDR3 covers 16 residues. CDR3 nucleotides: TGCGCCAGCAGTGTCCAACTAGCGGGAGGGGAAGAGACCCAGTACTTC. The encoded protein is CASSVQLAGGEETQYF.

The V and J genes are TRBV5-1 and TRBJ1-2; D not certain. CDR1 SGHRS and CDR2 YFSETQ come from the germline V gene. This CDR3 has 14 residues. Trimming stripped 0 bases from V and 2 bases from J, with 8 bases between. For the CDR3, the DNA is TGCGCCAGCAGCTTGGCCACGACCAACTATGGCTACACCTTC. Translated, it gives CASSLATTNYGYTF.

The chain couples TRBV14 to TRBJ1-2; TRBD1 might be the D (5 bases). Trimming stripped 4 bases from V and 2 bases from J, with 8 bases between. There are 13 residues in the CDR3. CDR1 is SGHDN and CDR2 is FVKESK in the germline V gene. The DNA of the CDR3 is TGTGCCAGCAGCCGGCGGGGGAACTATGGCTACACCTTC. It specifies CASSRRGNYGYTF.